Listed below are T cell receptor beta chains from one sample, sequenced in a study of early T cells in non-severe SARS-CoV-2 infection. TCRdb processed the 5' RACE reads anew with MiXCR; each CDR3 protein has one entry. Here the sample spans more than 55,000 distinct CDR3 sequences, 5.9% being singletons. The sample consisted of whole blood, taken at baseline. The receptors shown here come from an adult who was a healthcare worker with PCR-confirmed SARS-CoV-2 infection or an uninfected control (not recorded which). CDR3s include the opening cysteine and the closing phenylalanine or tryptophan. Each record gives: CDR3 protein, clone size, V gene. Where a row states a size, it is once, few, many or the class of an expanded clone; other rows omit it.

CASSQDGGAMTQYF,-,TRBV4-3
CSARGGNTEAFF,many,TRBV20-1
CASSSRRDTQYF,many,TRBV7-2
CASSLTSLRGRSTYEQYF,many,TRBV7-9
CASSGDRQETQYF,many,TRBV7-2
CSATKTSGSGDEQFF,many,TRBV20-1
CASRGQGGYGYTF,few,TRBV27
CAIQEESRGSYEQYF,many,TRBV10-3
CSALRLAGGTDTQYF,many,TRBV20-1
CAIREMDTEAFF,few,TRBV10-3
CASSEEVGPPHNEQFF,few,TRBV2
CSVRDRGRNGYTF,-,TRBV29-1
CASSRPERNTGELFF,few,TRBV18
CASSLAGGLSVEQYF,few,TRBV5-1
CASSFSGSGTGELFF,few,TRBV5-1
CASSFSPRETQYF,-,TRBV27
CSVEGDRGNYGYTF,many,TRBV29-1
CATSSQGYEQYF,many,TRBV24-1
CASSPRGSGREETQYF,few,TRBV7-6
CAISESRYTPTYEQYF,many,TRBV10-3
CASSSPGLAGRYEQYF,many,TRBV6-5
CAIRATSVSTDTQYF,few,TRBV10-3
CALDRVSSEQYF,few,TRBV15
CASSRGQGARAEAFF,many,TRBV5-1
CASSQDLTGPNIQYF,-,TRBV4-3
CASSLAGANTDTQYF,-,TRBV12-3/TRBV12-4
CASSQVNGYAEQYF,many,TRBV4-1
CASNAGRENEQFF,many,TRBV9
CSARGGLAGGSSYEQYF,many,TRBV20-1
CASSQHTGFETQYF,few,TRBV3-1
CASSLRFRGRAYEQYF,few,TRBV5-6
CASSWTGGNQPQHF,many,TRBV6-6
CASSSFLGAGSSYEQYF,few,TRBV4-1
CASRKAPSSGNEQFF,few,TRBV2
CASSDLAGIYEQYF,many,TRBV19
CSVRGQDFTQPQHF,-,TRBV29-1
CASSQDVGLAVENEQFF,many,TRBV4-2
CASSPVTGQGAYPYEQYF,many,TRBV18
CASSSVAGEGEQYF,few,TRBV7-6
CSARDPGLAGYNEQFF,few,TRBV20-1
CASTGTGGWSRNEQFF,-,TRBV19
CASQGGNYNEQFF,many,TRBV19
CSERRQGSKLDF,few,TRBV29-1
CASSLGQGAWQPQHF,many,TRBV19
CSAQRPGQGAGELFF,-,TRBV20-1
CASSTQGRGPGNTIYF,-,TRBV9
CSGKQGMDTEAFF,many,TRBV29-1
CASSPVPGQTYEQYF,many,TRBV5-1